This is a list of T cell receptor beta chains from one sample in a study of cytomegalovirus exposure and HLA in healthy donors. Assay: immunoSEQ multiplex PCR; the TCRdb copy retains only in-frame clones and omits some. The sample's table shows around 140,000 clones. Sequencing was carried out using PBMCs. The source is a woman aged 18 to 35 in good health and CMV-seronegative. The conserved cysteine and the conserved F or W are not part of the CDR3 here.

v_call: TRBV7-8; j_call: TRBJ2-2; cdr3_aa: ASSPGLAGVRTGELF
v_call: TRBV10-3; j_call: TRBJ2-1; cdr3_aa: AISESEFGGRNPYNEQF
v_call: TRBV27; j_call: TRBJ1-2; cdr3_aa: ASSLRRNYGYT
v_call: TRBV28; j_call: TRBJ2-1; cdr3_aa: ASTLRRGVDEQF
v_call: TRBV4-1; j_call: TRBJ2-7; cdr3_aa: ASSQETAARSWYEQY
v_call: TRBV19; j_call: TRBJ2-1; cdr3_aa: ASSIWTSGKYNEQF
v_call: TRBV19; j_call: TRBJ2-1; cdr3_aa: ASSPQGQGAYNEQF
v_call: TRBV27; j_call: TRBJ2-1; cdr3_aa: ASSSNRGIQF
v_call: TRBV7-9; j_call: TRBJ1-4; cdr3_aa: ASSFGNRGNEKLF
v_call: TRBV28; j_call: TRBJ1-6; cdr3_aa: ASSSTRTGGYNSPLH
v_call: TRBV6-1; j_call: TRBJ2-7; cdr3_aa: ASSEFNRETYEQY
v_call: TRBV29-1; j_call: TRBJ1-1; cdr3_aa: SVNRATEAF
v_call: TRBV6-1; j_call: TRBJ2-1; cdr3_aa: ALGGRSTDEQF
v_call: TRBV18; j_call: TRBJ2-1; cdr3_aa: ASSPLLQNEQF